A few counts support the clone carrying this T cell receptor (beta chain). Its antigen is still unknown. The record originates from a study of T-cell memory formation after mild COVID-19. The germline gives CDR1 SQVTM, CDR2 ANQGSEA. The CDR3 has 13 amino acids. Unmatched junction bases numbered 8, after V lost 7 bases and J lost 2 bases. Whole-study results and caveats: Contracting CD4+ clones were located mainly in CM and EM, and CD8+ clones in EMRA.

TCRdb re-derived calls from the 5' RACE reads in MiXCR, one entry per CDR3 protein. The sample includes about 110,000 distinct CDR3 sequences, approximately 15% of them seen just once. The clonotype originates from an adult woman who had mild COVID-19 (a few samples of this study predate the infection). Cell type and time point are not known. The chain employs TRBV29-1 and TRBJ2-7, with TRBD1 matching over 7 bases. The sequenced material came from PBMCs or a T cell subset sorted from them (not recorded which). This chain's CDR3 is CSGTTGPTYEQYF. The CDR3 bases are TGCAGCGGGACGACAGGGCCGACCTACGAGCAGTACTTC.